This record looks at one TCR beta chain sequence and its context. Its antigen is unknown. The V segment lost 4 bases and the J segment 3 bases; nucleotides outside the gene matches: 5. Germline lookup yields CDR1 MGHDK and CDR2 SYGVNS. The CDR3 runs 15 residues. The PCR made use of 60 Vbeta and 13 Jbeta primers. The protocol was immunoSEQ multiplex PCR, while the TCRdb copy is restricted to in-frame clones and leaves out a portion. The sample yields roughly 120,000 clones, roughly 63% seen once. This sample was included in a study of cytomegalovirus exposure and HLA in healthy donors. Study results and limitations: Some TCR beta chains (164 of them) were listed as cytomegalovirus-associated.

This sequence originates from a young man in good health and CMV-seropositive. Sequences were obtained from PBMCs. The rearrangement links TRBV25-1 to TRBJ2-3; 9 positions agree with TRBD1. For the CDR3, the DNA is TGTGCCAGCAGTGTACAGGGGGCGCGGACAGATACGCAGTATTTT. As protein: CASSVQGARTDTQYF.